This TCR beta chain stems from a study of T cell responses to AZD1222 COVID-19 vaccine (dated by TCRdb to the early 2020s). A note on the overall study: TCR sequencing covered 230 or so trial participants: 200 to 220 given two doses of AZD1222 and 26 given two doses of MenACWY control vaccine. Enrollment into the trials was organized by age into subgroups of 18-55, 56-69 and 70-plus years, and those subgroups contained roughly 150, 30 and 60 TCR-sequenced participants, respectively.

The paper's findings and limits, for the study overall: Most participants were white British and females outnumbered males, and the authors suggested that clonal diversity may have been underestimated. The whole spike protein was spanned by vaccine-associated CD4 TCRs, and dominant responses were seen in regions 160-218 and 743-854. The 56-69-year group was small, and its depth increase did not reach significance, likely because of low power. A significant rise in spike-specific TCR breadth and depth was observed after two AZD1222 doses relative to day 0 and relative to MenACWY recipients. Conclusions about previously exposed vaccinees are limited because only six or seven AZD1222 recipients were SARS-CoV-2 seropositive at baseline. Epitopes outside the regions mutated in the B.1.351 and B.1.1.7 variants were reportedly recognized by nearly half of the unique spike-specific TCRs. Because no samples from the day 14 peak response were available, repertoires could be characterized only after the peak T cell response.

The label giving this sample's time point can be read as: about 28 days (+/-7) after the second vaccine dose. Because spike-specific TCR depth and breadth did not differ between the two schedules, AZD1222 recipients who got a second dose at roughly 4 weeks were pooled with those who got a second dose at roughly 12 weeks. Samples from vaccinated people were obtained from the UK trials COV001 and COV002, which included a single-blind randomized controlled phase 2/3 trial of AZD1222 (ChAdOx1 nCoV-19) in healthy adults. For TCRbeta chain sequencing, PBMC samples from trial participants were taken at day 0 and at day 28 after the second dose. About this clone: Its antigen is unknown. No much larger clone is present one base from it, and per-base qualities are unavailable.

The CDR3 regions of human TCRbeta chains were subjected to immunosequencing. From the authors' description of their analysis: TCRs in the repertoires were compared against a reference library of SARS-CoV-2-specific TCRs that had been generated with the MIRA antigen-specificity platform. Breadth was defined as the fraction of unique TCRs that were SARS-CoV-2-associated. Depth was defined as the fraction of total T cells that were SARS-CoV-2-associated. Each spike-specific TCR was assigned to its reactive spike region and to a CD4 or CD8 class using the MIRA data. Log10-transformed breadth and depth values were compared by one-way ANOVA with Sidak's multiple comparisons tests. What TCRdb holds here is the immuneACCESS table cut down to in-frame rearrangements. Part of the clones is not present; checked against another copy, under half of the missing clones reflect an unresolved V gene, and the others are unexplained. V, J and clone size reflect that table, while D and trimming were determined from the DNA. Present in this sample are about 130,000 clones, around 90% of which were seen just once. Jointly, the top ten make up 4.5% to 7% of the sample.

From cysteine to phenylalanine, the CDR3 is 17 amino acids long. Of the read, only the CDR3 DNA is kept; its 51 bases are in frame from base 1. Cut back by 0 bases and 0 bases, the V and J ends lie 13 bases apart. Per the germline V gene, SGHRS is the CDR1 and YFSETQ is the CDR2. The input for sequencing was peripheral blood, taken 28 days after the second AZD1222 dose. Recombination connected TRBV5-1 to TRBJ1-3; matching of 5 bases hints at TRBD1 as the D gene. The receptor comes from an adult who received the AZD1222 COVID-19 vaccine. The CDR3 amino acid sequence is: CASSLAPGEGSGNTIYF. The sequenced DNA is TGCGCCAGCAGCTTGGCCCCGGGGGAGGGCTCTGGAAACACCATATATTTT.